This TCR beta chain was captured in a study of graft-versus-host responses after intestinal transplantation. Trimming at V came to 4 bases and at J to 1 base, leaving 10 bases not matched to a gene. The germline V gene encodes CDR1 PRHDT and CDR2 FYEKMQ (reference sequence). The CDR3 is made up of 17 amino acids. The assay was immunoSEQ multiplex PCR, and TCRdb's table has in-frame clones only and misses some. In the table there are tens of thousands of clones, about 45% of which are singletons. Irradiated, violet-dye-labeled stimulator cells, some 200,000 in number, were plated with some 200,000 CFSE-labeled responder cells.

The rearrangement joins TRBV13 to TRBJ2-1, with 7 bases matching TRBD2. The material was alloreactive CD8+ T cells from a mixed lymphocyte reaction culture, obtained before transplantation. Subset meaning: CFSE-low proliferating T cells sorted from approximately 6-day pre-transplant mixed lymphocyte reaction (GvH or HvG direction). The source is a human patient who was an organ donor for intestinal transplantation. The CDR3 nucleotides read TGTGCCAGCAGCTCCCTGGGGGGGACGGGGTCCTACAATGAGCAGTTCTTC. Protein sequence: CASSSLGGTGSYNEQFF.